One and the same sample provided the 7 T cell receptor beta chains below, sequenced in a study of shared clonotypes between healthy human individuals. Sequencing was performed with immunoSEQ multiplex PCR; in TCRdb, only in-frame clones are kept and a portion is missing. The sample lists about 1.1 million clones; 78% were seen once. Sequenced material: memory CD4+ T cells from PBMCs. Described subset: CD45RA-negative fraction. The receptor source for this set is a man younger than 30 in good health. Some clones in this sample may be carry-over from other donors' samples.

Of note for this clone: The junction shows a germline mismatch at one end, possibly a read error. The chain links TRBV6-1 to TRBJ1-2; 7 bases align to TRBD1. The germline V gene encodes CDR1 MNHNS and CDR2 SASEGT. This CDR3 contains 10 residues. This chain's CDR3 is CAINRDSLRF. The CDR3 DNA is TGTGCCATAAACCGGGACAGCCTTCGCTTC.

The chain links TRBV9 to TRBJ2-7; 13 bases agree with TRBD2. This CDR3 is 15 amino acids long. From germline, CDR1 is SGDLS and CDR2 YYNGEE. J lost 5 bases, V lost 3 bases, and 5 bases had no gene match. The DNA for the CDR3 is TGTGCCAGCAGCGGTGGACTAGCGGGAGCCAACGAGCAGTACTTC. This encodes CASSGGLAGANEQYF.

The chain has TRBV9 and TRBJ2-3, with D hard to call. With 0 bases removed from V and 6 bases from J, the gap between germline ends came to 8 bases. The CDR3 length is 13 residues. Looked up from germline, CDR1 is SGDLS and CDR2 is YYNGEE. The CDR3 nucleotides read TGTGCCAGCAGCGTAGACCATGCCGATACGCAGTATTTT. Translation gives CASSVDHADTQYF.

This clone came up once. The chain links TRBV29-1 to TRBJ2-1; D unresolved. The CDR3 is 9 residues long. V dropped 3 bases and J dropped 16 bases, with 10 bases sitting between them. Germline V lookup: CDR1 SQVTM, CDR2 ANQGSEA. DNA of the CDR3: TGCAGCGTTGACAGGTATGAATTCTTC. Amino acid sequence: CSVDRYEFF.

This clone was counted only a few times. The rearrangement uses TRBV5-1 and TRBJ1-1; 7 bases fit TRBD1. J lost 7 bases, V lost 3 bases, and 9 bases had no gene match. Germline V gene sequence: CDR1 SGHRS, CDR2 YFSETQ. The CDR3 length is 14 residues. CDR3 in amino acids: CASSSAGGYFEAFF. The DNA of the CDR3 is TGCGCCAGCAGCTCCGCAGGGGGTTACTTTGAAGCTTTCTTT.

The V gene is TRBV5-1, the J gene TRBJ2-5; D is undetermined. V shed 4 bases and J shed 0 bases, with 4 bases lying between them. The CDR3 extends over 12 amino acids. Germline V gene data show CDR1 as SGHRS and CDR2 as YFSETQ. DNA of the CDR3: TGCGCCAGCAGCGGGAACCAAGAGACCCAGTACTTC. Its translation: CASSGNQETQYF.

The V and J genes are TRBV6-1 and TRBJ1-5; 9 positions match TRBD1. The V segment lost 1 base and the J segment 3 bases; nucleotides outside the gene matches: 1. This CDR3 region has 15 residues. Germline V lookup: CDR1 MNHNS, CDR2 SASEGT. In DNA, the CDR3 is TGTGCCAGCAGTGAAGGACAGGGGGACAATCAGCCCCAGCATTTT. Amino acids: CASSEGQGDNQPQHF.